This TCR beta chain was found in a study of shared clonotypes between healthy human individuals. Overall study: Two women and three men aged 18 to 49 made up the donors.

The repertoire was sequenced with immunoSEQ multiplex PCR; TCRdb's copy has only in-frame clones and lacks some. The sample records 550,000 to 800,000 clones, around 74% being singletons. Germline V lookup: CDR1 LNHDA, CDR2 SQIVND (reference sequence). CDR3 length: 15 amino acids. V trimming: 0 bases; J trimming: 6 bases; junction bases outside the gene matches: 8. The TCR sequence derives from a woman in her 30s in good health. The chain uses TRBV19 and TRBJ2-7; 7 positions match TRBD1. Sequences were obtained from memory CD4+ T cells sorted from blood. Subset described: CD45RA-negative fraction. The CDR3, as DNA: TGTGCCAGTAGTATAGATCTGGGAACAGGGGTCGAGCAGTACTTC. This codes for CASSIDLGTGVEQYF.